The 21 T cell receptor beta chains below all came from one sample that was sequenced in a study of T cells after yellow fever vaccination. TCRdb redid the calling of the 5' RACE reads with MiXCR, one entry per CDR3 protein. This table has 230,000 or so distinct CDR3 sequences, around 6.7% appearing once. This material consisted of CD4+ T cells sorted from PBMCs, taken on the day of the yellow fever booster vaccination. These receptors originate from a man aged 25-45 years who received the YFV17D yellow fever vaccine.

This clonotype was seen many times. The chain uses TRBV3-1 and TRBJ2-7; 7 nucleotides line up with TRBD1. The V gene end was trimmed by 2 bases and the J gene end by 2 bases; junction bases not matched to a gene: 6. The V gene's germline CDR1 is LGHDT and CDR2 YNNKEL (reference sequence). CDR3 size: 15 residues. CDR3 bases: TGTGCCAGCAGCCAACCGAGGACAGGCCCCTACGAGCAGTACTTC. Translating it yields CASSQPRTGPYEQYF.

The chain joins TRBV12-3 or TRBV12-4 to TRBJ1-4; D is possibly TRBD1 (5 bases). This CDR3 region has 14 residues. With 2 bases removed from V and 8 bases from J, the gap between germline ends came to 12 bases. CDR3 DNA sequence: TGTGCCAGCAGTTTACAGGTCGGGGGGGAAAAACTGTTTTTT. This translates into CASSLQVGGEKLFF.

Ten or more counts support this clonotype. V gene TRBV10-3 combines with J gene TRBJ2-6; 7 bases align to TRBD1. The germline CDR1 and CDR2 sequences are ENHRY and SYGVKD. J lost 4 bases, V lost 8 bases, and 8 bases had no gene match. The CDR3 is 15 amino acids. The CDR3 here is CAIGNDRAGANVLTF. CDR3 DNA sequence: TGTGCCATCGGAAATGACAGGGCCGGGGCCAACGTCCTGACTTTC.

This clonotype was recorded at least ten times. The V and J genes are TRBV5-1 and TRBJ1-5; TRBD1 is a possible D gene (5 bases). CDR3 length equals 15 residues. Trimming took off 3 bases at V and 1 base at J, with 11 bases between the two ends. Germline CDR1 and CDR2: SGHRS and YFSETQ. The CDR3 DNA reads as TGCGCCAGCAGCTACTCAGGGAAAAGCAATCAGCCCCAGCATTTT. It yields the protein CASSYSGKSNQPQHF.

This clonotype has a handful of counts. V and J are TRBV6-2 or TRBV6-3 and TRBJ2-1; weak D call: TRBD2 (6 bases). Germline-derived CDR1 and CDR2 are MNHEY and SVGEGT. V dropped 6 bases and J dropped 15 bases, with 15 bases sitting between them. The CDR3 has 11 amino acids. The CDR3 sequence: CASRTRDWGFF. CDR3 nucleotide sequence: TGTGCCAGCAGGACCAGGGACTGGGGGTTCTTC.

This clonotype was seen ten or more times. The DNA of the CDR3 is TGTGCCAGCCGACAGGACACCGGAGGGCAGTACTTC. Translating gives CASRQDTGGQYF. V is TRBV10-3 and J is TRBJ2-7; TRBD1 is a possible D gene (6 bases). Between the trimmed V and J ends, which lost 10 bases and 9 bases, there was a span of 19 bases. Per the germline V gene, CDR1 is ENHRY and CDR2 is SYGVKD. The CDR3 loop spans 12 amino acids.

This clonotype was counted ten times or more. This chain links TRBV27 with TRBJ2-7; 9 bases match TRBD1. The CDR3 sequence is 18 residues long. Germline CDR1 and CDR2: MNHEY and SMNVEV (reference sequence). Losses at the gene ends were 5 bases for V and 3 bases for J; bases not matched to a gene: 17. The CDR3 sequence: CASSLDRGKGGHNYEQYF. CDR3 DNA sequence: TGTGCCAGCAGTCTGGACAGGGGAAAAGGGGGACACAACTACGAGCAGTACTTC.

This clonotype came up many times. The CDR3 loop reads CASSLYGRDQFF. CDR3 DNA sequence: TGTGCCAGCAGTTTATACGGGAGGGACCAGTTCTTC. The V and J genes are TRBV28 and TRBJ2-1, with 8 bases identical to TRBD2. Germline V gene lookup returns CDR1 MDHEN and CDR2 SYDVKM. V gave up 1 base and J gave up 13 bases; unmatched junction bases: 3. The CDR3 length is 12 residues.

J is TRBJ1-3 and V is TRBV6-6; D not resolved. The CDR3 length is 12 residues. Germline lookup yields CDR1 MNHNY and CDR2 SVGAGI (reference sequence). The V end lost 6 bases, the J end lost 6 bases, and 9 bases lay between the germline ends. CDR3 residues: CASSRQKNTIYF. Written as DNA, the CDR3 is TGTGCCAGCAGCCGACAAAAAAACACCATATATTTT.

This clonotype was observed a few times. The chain uses TRBV20-1 and TRBJ2-1; D might be TRBD1 (6 bases). This CDR3 contains 14 residues. The V gene's germline CDR1 is DFQATT and CDR2 SNEGSKA (reference sequence). V shed 7 bases and J shed 3 bases, with 16 bases lying between them. The DNA of the CDR3 is TGCAGTGGGGGGCAGCGACCCATCTACAATGAGCAGTTCTTC. Its protein is CSGGQRPIYNEQFF.

This rearrangement joins TRBV5-1 to TRBJ1-6; D unclear. This CDR3 comprises 15 residues. The V end lost 0 bases, the J end lost 5 bases, and 9 bases lay between the germline ends. CDR1 is SGHRS, CDR2 YFSETQ, per germline. The CDR3 is CASSLADLNNSPLHF. CDR3 coding DNA: TGCGCCAGCAGCTTGGCAGACTTGAATAATTCACCCCTCCACTTT.

This clonotype was detected ten times or more. The chain uses TRBV28 and TRBJ1-3, with 7 bases aligning to TRBD1. V was clipped by 6 bases and J by 1 base; unmatched bases: 3. CDR1 and CDR2 (germline): MDHEN, SYDVKM. The CDR3 covers 14 residues. CDR3 nucleotides: TGTGCCAGCAGGACGACAGGGTCTGGAAACACCATATATTTT. Residues: CASRTTGSGNTIYF. The full variable domain, with the rest looked up from reference TRBV28 and TRBJ1-3, is DVKVTQSSRYLVKRTGEKVFLECVQDMDHENMFWYRQDPGLGLRLIYFSYDVKMKEKGDIPEGYSVSREKKERFSLILESASTNQTSMYLCASRTTGSGNTIYFGEGSWLTVV.

Of note for this clonotype: A junction boundary mismatches the germline segment, possibly from a read error. The gene calls are TRBV3-1 and TRBJ2-7, with D maybe TRBD2 (7 bases). This CDR3 has 11 amino acids. Germline V CDR1 and CDR2: LGHDT, YNNKEL (reference sequence). The CDR3 DNA reads TGTGCCAGCCGCCAAGGGGGGGCGCAGTACTTC. It codes for CASRQGGAQYF.

This clonotype has at least ten counts. The chain joins TRBV4-3 to TRBJ2-7, with D tentatively TRBD2 (6 bases). This CDR3 is built from 15 residues. The V end lost 0 bases, the J end lost 6 bases, and 15 bases lay between the germline ends. CDR1 is LGHNA, CDR2 YSLEER, per germline. CDR3 in DNA: TGCGCCAGCAGCCAAGATTTGGGGGGAGTTAGCGAGCAGTACTTC. Its translation is CASSQDLGGVSEQYF.

This clonotype has ten or more counts. The chain joins TRBV28 to TRBJ2-5, with TRBD1 identical over 8 bases. V lost 6 bases, J lost 5 bases, and 20 bases stayed unmatched. The V gene's germline CDR1 is MDHEN and CDR2 SYDVKM. This CDR3 has 18 amino acids. CDR3 loop: CASRVFPGSTGDVETQYF. DNA of the CDR3: TGTGCCAGCAGGGTATTCCCGGGGTCGACAGGGGATGTGGAGACCCAGTACTTC.

This clonotype was detected ten times or more. The chain uses TRBV5-4 and TRBJ1-6; D is undetermined. The germline gives CDR1 SGHNT, CDR2 YYREEE (reference sequence). V dropped 6 bases and J dropped 6 bases, with 16 bases sitting between them. The CDR3 extends over 15 amino acids. The chain's CDR3 is CASTSNDLLNSPLHF. The CDR3 DNA is TGTGCCAGCACCTCGAACGACCTCCTTAATTCACCCCTCCACTTT.

The sample holds many counts of this clonotype. The chain has TRBV29-1 and TRBJ1-2; no clear D gene. Trimming took off 4 bases at V and 5 bases at J, with 11 bases between the two ends. The CDR3 runs 12 residues. CDR1 and CDR2 from the germline V gene are SQVTM and ANQGSEA. The chain's CDR3 is CSVGVEGYGYTF. The CDR3 nucleotides are TGCAGCGTTGGGGTGGAGGGTTATGGCTACACCTTC.

This clonotype has at least ten counts. The V and J genes are TRBV20-1 and TRBJ2-7, with D possibly TRBD1 on 7 matching bases. The V and J ends lost 3 bases and 0 bases respectively, with 12 bases between them. Germline values: CDR1 DFQATT, CDR2 SNEGSKA (reference sequence). The CDR3 is made up of 14 amino acids. The CDR3 coding sequence is TGCAGTGCTAGTTCGGAGGGGGCCTCCTACGAGCAGTACTTC. Its protein is CSASSEGASYEQYF.

There are a few counts of this clonotype. This CDR3 is CSARAGRLAGDFSSYEQYF. CDR3 DNA sequence: TGCAGTGCTAGAGCGGGGCGGCTAGCGGGAGATTTCAGCTCCTACGAGCAGTACTTC. V and J are TRBV20-1 and TRBJ2-7; 10 nucleotides match TRBD2. V lost 1 base to trimming and J lost 0 bases; unmatched junction nucleotides: 15. CDR1 and CDR2 from the germline V gene are DFQATT and SNEGSKA (reference sequence). The CDR3 is 19 amino acids.

This chain joins TRBV15 and TRBJ2-5; D gene unclear. Trimming took 0 bases from V and 5 from J, leaving 7 bases between them. The CDR3 runs 13 residues. CDR1 and CDR2 (germline): LNHNV, YYDKDF (reference sequence). CDR3 sequence reads: CATSRDWSETQYF. The CDR3, as DNA: TGTGCCACCAGCAGAGATTGGAGCGAGACCCAGTACTTC.

This clonotype has a count of ten or more. The V call is TRBV7-9, the J call TRBJ2-7; TRBD2 matches at 8 bases. Per germline, CDR1 SEHNR and CDR2 FQNEAQ (reference sequence). The CDR3 contains 14 residues. V lost 8 bases and J lost 0; bases outside the gene matches: 6. The CDR3, as DNA: TGTGCCAGCGGCGTTAGCGGGATCTCCTACGAGCAGTACTTC. It encodes CASGVSGISYEQYF.